These T cell receptor beta chains were read from a single sample in a study of T cell responses to AZD1222 COVID-19 vaccine. Method: immunoSEQ multiplex PCR; TCRdb's copy keeps in-frame clones and lacks some. The sample contains 30,000 to 35,000 clones, approximately 86% of which appear only once. The sample consisted of peripheral blood, taken on day 0 of AZD1222 vaccination. The source is an adult in good health. Each CDR3 is given with its conserved first and last residue. A D gene is named only where the DNA matches it firmly. Clone size appears in some rows only: once, few, many, or a class for an expanded clone.

D gene	V gene	clone size	J gene	CDR3 DNA	CDR3 protein
.	TRBV7-2	once	TRBJ2-7	TGTGCCAGCAGAGGGCTGAGAAATTATGACGAGCAGTACTTC	CASRGLRNYDEQYF
TRBD1	TRBV30	.	TRBJ1-6	TGTGCCTGGAGAACAGGGGGCGTTAATTCACCCCTCCACTTT	CAWRTGGVNSPLHF
.	TRBV19	.	TRBJ1-1	TGTGCCAGTAGTATGGGGCAGAACACTGAAGCTTTCTTT	CASSMGQNTEAFF
.	TRBV19	few	TRBJ1-5	TGTGCCAGCTCGGGCAGGGGAGACAATCAGCCCCAGCATTTT	CASSGRGDNQPQHF
.	TRBV3-1/TRBV3-2	.	TRBJ1-5	TGTGCCAGCAGCCAATCCCCAGGCAATCAGCCCCAGCATTTT	CASSQSPGNQPQHF
TRBD2	TRBV5-6	.	TRBJ2-7	TGTGCCAGCAGCTTCACCAGACTAGCGGGGGGCCACGAGCAGTACTTC	CASSFTRLAGGHEQYF
.	TRBV10-3	.	TRBJ1-5	TGTGCCATATCCACAGGGCACAATCAGCCCCAGCATTTT	CAISTGHNQPQHF
.	TRBV6-5	.	TRBJ2-4	TGTGCCAGCAGGCGGGACCGCAAAAACATTCAGTACTTC	CASRRDRKNIQYF
TRBD1	TRBV6-6	.	TRBJ1-2	TGTGCCACGTTTCCTACAGGGGGCTCCAACTATGGCTACACCTTC	CATFPTGGSNYGYTF
TRBD2	TRBV3-1/TRBV3-2	.	TRBJ2-3	TGTGCCAGCAGCCAAGAAGGGGGAACCGGGACTAGCGGAGACCTTAGCACAGATACGCAGTATTTT	CASSQEGGTGTSGDLSTDTQYF
.	TRBV7-9	.	TRBJ2-2	TGTGCCAGCAGAATGTACAGGGTCGCGAACACCGGGGAGCTGTTTTTT	CASRMYRVANTGELFF
.	TRBV18	.	TRBJ1-3	TGTGCCAGCTCACCGGCGCAGGAAAACACCATATATTTT	CASSPAQENTIYF
.	TRBV5-8	.	TRBJ1-2	TGTGCCAGCAGCCCGGACTATGGCTACACCTTC	CASSPDYGYTF
.	TRBV5-8	.	TRBJ2-5	TGTGCCAGCAGCTTTGGACAAAGCGGGTTAGAAGAGACCCAGTACTTC	CASSFGQSGLEETQYF
TRBD2	TRBV10-2	.	TRBJ2-5	TGCGCCAGCAGTCCGGGACTAGACGTTCAGACCCAGTACTTC	CASSPGLDVQTQYF
.	TRBV28	.	TRBJ1-5	TGTGCCAGCAGCGCCAGGTCATGGCCCCAGCATTTT	CASSARSWPQHF
.	TRBV27	once	TRBJ2-7	TGTGCCAGCAGCCTTCAACAGGGCTCCTATTCCTACGAGCAGTACTTC	CASSLQQGSYSYEQYF
.	TRBV18	.	TRBJ1-2	TGTGCCAGCTCACCACCGATGACGGCGAACTATGGCTACACCTTC	CASSPPMTANYGYTF
.	TRBV6-5	.	TRBJ2-7	TGTGCCAGCATCCCACCGGGGTCCTACGAGCAGTACTTC	CASIPPGSYEQYF
.	TRBV27	.	TRBJ2-1	TGTGCCAGCACCGGGACCACAGGGAACAATGAGCAGTTCTTC	CASTGTTGNNEQFF
TRBD1	TRBV19	.	TRBJ1-1	TGTGCCAGTAGTGACCGGGACAGGGGCACTGAAGCTTTCTTT	CASSDRDRGTEAFF
.	TRBV6-5	.	TRBJ2-2	TGTGCCAGCAGATCCGGGACGACGAACACCGGGGAGCTGTTTTTT	CASRSGTTNTGELFF
.	TRBV5-8	.	TRBJ1-1	TGTGCCAGCAGCGCCCTGCGCACTGAAGCTTTCTTT	CASSALRTEAFF
TRBD2	TRBV29-1	.	TRBJ2-1	TGCAGCGTTGAGTTAGTTGGTCGTAGGGGCGGGAGGGCCTACAATGAGCAGTTCTTC	CSVELVGRRGGRAYNEQFF
.	TRBV29-1	.	TRBJ1-2	TGCAGCGTTGCAGGGATAAGGGGCTATGGCTACACCTTC	CSVAGIRGYGYTF
.	TRBV6-2/TRBV6-3	.	TRBJ2-2	TGTGCCAGCAGCGGGGAAGTCCACGGGGAGCTGTTTTTT	CASSGEVHGELFF
.	TRBV12-5	.	TRBJ1-5	TGTGCTAGTGGTTACGGGGTAAATCAGCCCCAGCATTTT	CASGYGVNQPQHF
.	TRBV28	.	TRBJ1-4	TGTGCCAGCAGTTCTCAAACAGGGAGGCAATATGAAAAACTGTTTTTT	CASSSQTGRQYEKLFF
.	TRBV12-3/TRBV12-4	.	TRBJ1-1	TGTGCCAGCAGGGACGGATACACTGAAGCTTTCTTT	CASRDGYTEAFF
.	TRBV9	.	TRBJ2-1	TGTGCCAGCAGCGCCCTGGACTACGACAATGAGCAGTTCTTC	CASSALDYDNEQFF
.	TRBV9	few	TRBJ2-3	TGTGCCAGCAGCGTAGCGGCTCGCCTTGGAGATACGCAGTATTTT	CASSVAARLGDTQYF
.	TRBV27	.	TRBJ1-6	TGTGCCAGCAGTTTAGTCGGAAAGGAATCACCCCTCCACTTT	CASSLVGKESPLHF
.	TRBV30	.	TRBJ1-1	TGTGCCTGGGGCCAGGGAACCCACACTGAAGCTTTCTTT	CAWGQGTHTEAFF
.	TRBV6-5	.	TRBJ2-7	TGTGCCAGCAGATGGGAGACAGGTTCCTACGAGCAGTACTTC	CASRWETGSYEQYF
.	TRBV5-4	.	TRBJ1-2	TGTGCCAGCAGCTTGGCCGGGGTGGTGCTCGGCTACACCTTC	CASSLAGVVLGYTF
.	TRBV10-3	.	TRBJ1-6	TGTGCCATCAGTGAGGGGACTAATTCACCCCTCCACTTT	CAISEGTNSPLHF
TRBD1	TRBV30	.	TRBJ1-6	TGTGCCTGGAGTCCCCGGGACAGGGATAATTCACCCCTCCACTTT	CAWSPRDRDNSPLHF
TRBD2	TRBV7-9	few	TRBJ2-5	TGTGCCAGCAGCCTCCCACTAGCGGGGGGGCGGGAGACCCAGTACTTC	CASSLPLAGGRETQYF
.	TRBV27	.	TRBJ2-3	TGTGCCGCGGGCACCCGCACAGATACGCAGTATTTT	CAAGTRTDTQYF
.	TRBV10-2	.	TRBJ1-1	TGCGCCAGCAGAGGACGGACGGGGGGGAACACTGAAGCTTTCTTT	CASRGRTGGNTEAFF
TRBD1	TRBV18	few	TRBJ2-7	TGTGCCAGCTCACCCCTCGGGACAGGGGGCTCCTACGAGCAGTACTTC	CASSPLGTGGSYEQYF
.	TRBV27	.	TRBJ2-1	TGTGCCAGCAGGACATATAATGAGCAGTTCTTC	CASRTYNEQFF
.	TRBV28	.	TRBJ2-1	TGTGCCAGCAGTTCCGAAGGGGAGCTGGACAATGAGCAGTTCTTC	CASSSEGELDNEQFF
TRBD2	TRBV10-3	.	TRBJ2-1	TGTGCCATCAGTGTGAGCGGGAGCTCCTACAATGAGCAGTTCTTC	CAISVSGSSYNEQFF
.	TRBV28	.	TRBJ2-7	TGTGCCAGCATATCTAGACTAGATCATTACGAGCAGTACTTC	CASISRLDHYEQYF
.	TRBV18	.	TRBJ1-3	TGTGCCAGCTCACCACCGGCACAGTCTGGAAACACCATATATTTT	CASSPPAQSGNTIYF
.	TRBV6-5	.	TRBJ1-2	TGTGCCAGCAGCTCCGACAGGCGGGGATATGGCTACACCTTC	CASSSDRRGYGYTF
.	TRBV11-3	once	TRBJ2-7	TGTGCCAGCAGCCCGTGGCAGGGCGAGCAGTACTTC	CASSPWQGEQYF
TRBD1	TRBV24-1	.	TRBJ2-3	TGTGCCACCAGTGAGCCGCCGGGGACAGGGAGGGAGGATACGCAGTATTTT	CATSEPPGTGREDTQYF
.	TRBV28	.	TRBJ1-6	TGTGCCAGCAGTCCGATCAGGGGTGATAATTCACCCCTCCACTTT	CASSPIRGDNSPLHF
.	TRBV12-3/TRBV12-4	few	TRBJ1-1	TGTGCCAGCAGTCCGGGGGGGACTGAAGCTTTCTTT	CASSPGGTEAFF
TRBD2	TRBV12-3/TRBV12-4	.	TRBJ2-7	TGTGCCAGCAGGGGACTAGCGATTGACGAGCAGTACTTC	CASRGLAIDEQYF
.	TRBV21-1	.	TRBJ2-1	TGTGCCAGCAGCGTCGGGCTAGCGGAGGGGATCAACTACAATGAGCAGTTCTTC	CASSVGLAEGINYNEQFF
TRBD1	TRBV12-3/TRBV12-4	.	TRBJ1-6	TGTGCCAGCAGTAGGGACAGGGGATCACCCCTCCACTTT	CASSRDRGSPLHF
TRBD2	TRBV5-1	.	TRBJ2-7	TGCGCCAGCAGCCCAACTAGCGGACACTACGAGCAGTACTTC	CASSPTSGHYEQYF
.	TRBV25-1	.	TRBJ1-1	TGTGCCAGCAGTGAGGGGGGACGCACCCTTGAAGCTTTCTTT	CASSEGGRTLEAFF
TRBD2	TRBV2	once	TRBJ2-5	TGTGCCAGCAGGGGACTAACGGGGGTGACCCAGTACTTC	CASRGLTGVTQYF